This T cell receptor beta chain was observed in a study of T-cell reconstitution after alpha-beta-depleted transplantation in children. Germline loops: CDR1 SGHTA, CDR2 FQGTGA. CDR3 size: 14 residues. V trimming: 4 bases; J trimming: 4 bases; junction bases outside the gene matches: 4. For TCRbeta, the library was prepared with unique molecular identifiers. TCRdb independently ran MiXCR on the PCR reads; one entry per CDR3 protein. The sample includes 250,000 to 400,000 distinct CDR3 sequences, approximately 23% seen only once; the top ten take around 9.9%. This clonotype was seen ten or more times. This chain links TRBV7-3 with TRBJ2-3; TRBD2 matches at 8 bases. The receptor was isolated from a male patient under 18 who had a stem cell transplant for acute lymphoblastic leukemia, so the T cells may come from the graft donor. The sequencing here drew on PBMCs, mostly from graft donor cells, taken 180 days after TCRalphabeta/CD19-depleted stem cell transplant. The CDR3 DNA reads TGTGCCAGCAGCTCAAGCGGGAGCTCAGATACGCAGTATTTT. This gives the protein CASSSSGSSDTQYF.